This TCR beta chain came from a study of blood T cell repertoires in COVID-19. Losses at the gene ends were 0 bases for V and 1 base for J; bases not matched to a gene: 6. The germline V gene has CDR1 SGHNT and CDR2 YYREEE (reference sequence). The CDR3 contains 17 residues. Original handling: Amplification with reference gene primers provided the estimates of nucleated cell counts. TCRdb's copy holds only in-frame clones and misses some; the assay was immunoSEQ multiplex PCR. For V, J and clone size, that table is used; D and trimming come from the DNA. The table records around 250,000 clones, roughly nine tenths of them present only once.

The chain carries TRBV5-4 and TRBJ2-3, with TRBD1 matching over 9 bases. The origin of this receptor is a human donor in a cohort exposed to, infected with or recovered from COVID-19 (not recorded which). The donor label of this sample is uncertain. The sample consisted of PBMCs or T cells enriched from blood (not recorded which). CDR3 in DNA: TGTGCCAGCAGCTTGGCCTTAGGGACAGGGCGCACAGATACGCAGTATTTT. Amino acids: CASSLALGTGRTDTQYF.